These 18 T cell receptor beta chains were sequenced from one sample in a study of post-analysis software for immune sequencing data (dated by TCRdb to the mid-2010s). The research as a whole found: Patients showed significantly higher frequencies than controls for about five TRBV segments, among them TRBV5-6, TRBV5-1 and TRBV20-1.

Their target antigens are unknown. Receptor amplification or capture employed PCR. Data came from an Illumina HiSeq 2500. To reduce PCR and sequencing biases, unique molecular identifiers were incorporated into the TCR beta cDNA libraries. TCRdb handled the public reads itself, with Q25 trimming in fastp and clone calling in MiXCR, and kept productive beta chains. Here each entry gathers all rows of one CDR3 protein and keeps the most common genes and DNA. The sample data list fewer than 850,000 distinct CDR3 sequences, and less than 35% of these were observed just once. The ten largest clones take up 0.55% to 0.65% of the sample. Sequencing was done on a sample of blood. These receptors originate from a girl aged 10 to 17 with multiple sclerosis.

The CDR3 DNA reads TGTGCCAGCAGCTCGGGGACCTTTATGCCCGCAGATACGCAGTATTTT. It yields the protein CASSSGTFMPADTQYF. V usage is TRBV7-3 and J usage is TRBJ2-3; D is possibly TRBD1 or TRBD2 (5 bases each). CDR1 is SGHTA, CDR2 FQGTGA, per germline. This CDR3 has 16 amino acids. V was cut by 4 bases and J by 4 bases, with 18 bases left in between.

This clonotype has only a few counts. The gene calls are TRBV6-1 and TRBJ1-2; TRBD1 is a possible D gene (6 bases). Per germline, CDR1 MNHNS and CDR2 SASEGT. The CDR3 runs 13 residues. With 6 bases removed from V and 2 bases from J, the gap between germline ends came to 10 bases. CDR3 in amino acids: CASRETGNYGYTF. The CDR3 region has the DNA TGTGCCAGCAGGGAAACAGGGAACTATGGCTACACCTTC.

This clonotype was seen a few times. The chain has TRBV7-9 and TRBJ2-3, with a possible D match to TRBD2 (6 bases). Per the germline V gene, CDR1 is SEHNR and CDR2 is FQNEAQ (reference sequence). Trimming stripped 4 bases from V and 3 bases from J, with 14 bases between. The CDR3 loop spans 15 amino acids. As DNA, the CDR3 is TGTGCCAGCAGCTCCACCGGGGGAGAAACAGATACGCAGTATTTT. Its translation is CASSSTGGETDTQYF.

The chain combines TRBV7-2 with TRBJ2-4, with a weak D call TRBD2 (5 bases). The CDR3 loop spans 14 amino acids. The germline V gene encodes CDR1 SGHTA and CDR2 FQGNSA. The V gene lost 3 bases and the J gene lost 11 bases, with 17 bases spanning the gap. The CDR3 loop is CASSFSLDREVQYF. The CDR3 nucleotides read TGTGCCAGCAGCTTTTCCCTGGACCGGGAAGTTCAGTACTTC. Looking up the rest from reference TRBV7-2 and TRBJ2-4 gives the full variable domain: GAGVSQSPSNKVTEKGKDVELRCDPISGHTALYWYRQSLGQGLEFLIYFQGNSAPDKSGLPSDRFSAERTGGSVSTLTIQRTQQEDSAVYLCASSFSLDREVQYFGAGTRLSVL.

For this clonotype: At one end the junction does not follow the germline gene, possibly because of a read error. This chain links TRBV20-1 with TRBJ1-6; the D gene is possibly TRBD1 (5 bases). CDR3 length: 15 amino acids. The germline V gene encodes CDR1 DFQATT and CDR2 SNEGSKA (reference sequence). The CDR3 loop is CSARVPGNYNSPPHF. In DNA, the CDR3 is TGCAGTGCTAGAGTACCAGGGAACTATAATTCACCCCCCCACTTT.

The rearrangement joins TRBV5-1 to TRBJ2-7, with 7 bases lining up with TRBD1. Germline V lookup: CDR1 SGHRS, CDR2 YFSETQ. The CDR3 consists of 14 residues. V lost 0 bases, J lost 5 bases, and 5 bases stayed unmatched. The CDR3 nucleotides are TGCGCCAGCAGCTTGGACGAGGGGGCGGACGAGCAGTACTTC. It specifies CASSLDEGADEQYF.

On this clonotype itself: A clone one base away is much larger, so this may be a read error. The chain has TRBV10-2 and TRBJ2-6, with a possible D match to TRBD2 (6 bases). The CDR3 is made up of 16 amino acids. Germline V lookup: CDR1 WSHSY, CDR2 SAAADI. The ends were cut back, 4 bases at V and 0 bases at J, with 10 bases in the middle. CDR3 in DNA: TGCGCCAGCAGTGGGTCGCGGGGCTCTGGGGCCAACGTCCTGACTTTC. Protein sequence: CASSGSRGSGANVLTF.

This clonotype appeared a few times. The chain has TRBV7-2 and TRBJ2-1, with TRBD2 as a possible D gene (6 bases). The CDR3 runs to 16 residues. With 5 bases removed from V and 0 bases from J, the gap between germline ends came to 14 bases. Germline V gene sequence: CDR1 SGHTA, CDR2 FQGNSA. CDR3 region: CASSRWGEHSYNEQFF. The CDR3 DNA reads as TGTGCCAGCAGCCGCTGGGGGGAACACTCCTACAATGAGCAGTTCTTC.

V gene TRBV2 combines with J gene TRBJ1-2; possibly TRBD1 for D (6 bases). This CDR3 comprises 14 residues. The ends were cut back, 6 bases at V and 8 bases at J, with 19 bases in the middle. CDR1 and CDR2 from the germline V gene are SNHLY and FYNNEI. The CDR3 spells CASSSGASGGGYTF. CDR3 sequence (DNA): TGTGCCAGCAGCTCGGGGGCGTCGGGAGGGGGCTACACCTTC.

This clonotype was detected only a few times. J is TRBJ1-2 and V is TRBV28; 8 bases match TRBD1. Germline V lookup: CDR1 MDHEN, CDR2 SYDVKM. V was pared by 3 bases and J by 7 bases, with 4 bases of the junction left unmatched. This CDR3 is 13 amino acids long. The CDR3 loop is CASSLRTGLGYTF. DNA of the CDR3: TGTGCCAGCAGTTTGCGGACAGGGCTTGGCTACACCTTC.

This clonotype showed up just a few times. The chain has TRBV10-3 and TRBJ2-1, with D uncertain. Germline V gene sequence: CDR1 ENHRY, CDR2 SYGVKD. V was trimmed by 1 base and J by 5 bases, leaving 9 bases between them. This CDR3 is built from 14 residues. The CDR3 loop reads CAISELGSDNEQFF. The CDR3 DNA reads as TGTGCCATCAGTGAGTTGGGGTCCGACAATGAGCAGTTCTTC.

The gene calls are TRBV4-1 and TRBJ1-2; D gene ambiguous. CDR3 length: 15 residues. Germline V gives CDR1 MGHRA, CDR2 YSYEKL. The ends were cut back, 0 bases at V and 0 bases at J, with 8 bases in the middle. The CDR3, as DNA: TGCGCCAGCAGCCAAGAGACGGCAGCTAACTATGGCTACACCTTC. Protein product: CASSQETAANYGYTF.

This clonotype has a count of ten or more. The gene calls are TRBV10-1 and TRBJ2-7, with 7 nucleotides matching TRBD2. The CDR3 consists of 13 residues. The germline CDR1 and CDR2 sequences are WNHNN and SYGVQD (reference sequence). Trimming took 3 bases from V and 4 from J; bases not matched to a gene: 3. CDR3 sequence: CASSDSRGYEQYF. The CDR3 DNA reads as TGCGCCAGCAGTGACTCGCGGGGGTACGAGCAGTACTTC.

Turning to this clonotype: The junction differs from germline at one of its ends, possibly a read error. The chain couples TRBV7-2 to TRBJ1-2, with 10 bases fitting TRBD1. Germline CDR1 reads SGHTA; CDR2 reads FQGNSA. The CDR3 covers 15 residues. The CDR3 protein is CACSLETGGKYGYTF. The CDR3 DNA follows: TGTGCCTGCAGCCTCGAGACAGGGGGCAAATATGGCTACACCTTC. The whole variable domain, remainder taken from reference TRBV7-2 and TRBJ1-2, is GAGVSQSPSNKVTEKGKDVELRCDPISGHTALYWYRQSLGQGLEFLIYFQGNSAPDKSGLPSDRFSAERTGGSVSTLTIQRTQQEDSAVYLCACSLETGGKYGYTFGSGTRLTVV.

The chain carries TRBV10-3 and TRBJ2-3, with TRBD2 identical over 15 bases. The CDR3 spans 15 residues. Germline V CDR1 and CDR2: ENHRY, SYGVKD. The V segment lost 9 bases and the J segment 4 bases; nucleotides outside the gene matches: 5. The CDR3 sequence: CAITGLAGGADTQYF. For the CDR3, the DNA is TGTGCCATAACGGGACTAGCGGGAGGAGCAGATACGCAGTATTTT.

J is TRBJ1-1 and V is TRBV7-8, with unresolved D. The V end lost 4 bases, the J end lost 4 bases, and 10 bases lay between the germline ends. This CDR3 comprises 13 residues. From germline, CDR1 is SGHVS and CDR2 FQNEAQ. The CDR3 bases are TGTGCCAGCAGCTATAGGGAGGGCACTGAAGCTTTCTTT. This gives the protein CASSYREGTEAFF.

The gene calls are TRBV24-1 and TRBJ2-1, with 9 positions matching TRBD1. Trimming took 10 bases from V and 7 from J; bases not matched to a gene: 10. CDR3 length: 14 amino acids. Looked up from germline, CDR1 is KGHDR and CDR2 is SFDVKD. This CDR3 is CATMEQGAGNEQFF. The CDR3 bases are TGTGCCACTATGGAACAGGGGGCGGGAAATGAGCAGTTCTTC.

This chain uses TRBV20-1 with TRBJ2-2, with 11 nucleotides matching TRBD1. The CDR3 spans 16 residues. The germline CDR1 and CDR2 sequences are DFQATT and SNEGSKA (reference sequence). J lost 4 bases, V lost 2 bases, and 6 bases had no gene match. CDR3 residues: CSARFRDRGITGELFF. In DNA form, the CDR3 reads TGCAGTGCTAGATTCCGGGACAGGGGGATCACCGGGGAGCTGTTTTTT.